A single sample gave rise to the 19 T cell receptor beta chains below, sequenced in a study of post-analysis software for immune sequencing data. For these TCRs, the target antigens are not known. General study findings and limits: Elevated frequency relative to controls characterized several TRBV segments in patients, TRBV5-6, TRBV5-1 and TRBV20-1 among them.

Presence of unique molecular identifiers characterized the TCR beta cDNA libraries. TCRdb itself ran the PCR reads through MiXCR, one entry per CDR3 protein. The profile shows fewer than 850,000 distinct CDR3 sequences, roughly 50% of them singletons. The sequenced sample consisted of blood. These receptors all stem from a girl aged 5 to 17 with multiple sclerosis.

This clonotype was seen more than once but under ten times. The genes are TRBV3-1 and TRBJ2-3; 7 positions match TRBD2. Germline CDR1 and CDR2: LGHDT and YNNKEL (reference sequence). The CDR3 loop spans 16 amino acids. V trimming: 4 bases; J trimming: 3 bases; junction bases outside the gene matches: 10. The DNA of the CDR3 is TGTGCCAGCAGCCCCTACCTTACCGGGAGGACAGATACGCAGTATTTT. Its protein is CASSPYLTGRTDTQYF.

This chain links TRBV20-1 with TRBJ2-1, with D perhaps TRBD1 (6 bases). The CDR3 is 16 residues long. Germline CDR1 DFQATT, CDR2 SNEGSKA (reference sequence). Trimming took off 4 bases at V and 2 bases at J, with 18 bases between the two ends. The CDR3 DNA reads as TGCAGTGCTATGGCCAAACAGGGCCCCACCTACAATGAGCAGTTCTTC. This encodes CSAMAKQGPTYNEQFF.

CDR3 sequence: CAWSGDSSYEQYF. The CDR3 DNA follows: TGTGCCTGGAGTGGGGATAGCTCCTACGAGCAGTACTTC. The chain combines TRBV30 with TRBJ2-7; D gene ambiguous. The CDR3 consists of 13 residues. Trimming cost V 1 base and J 0 bases, with 7 bases left between them. Germline CDR1 GTSNPN, CDR2 SVGIG (reference sequence).

The chain recombines TRBV15 with TRBJ2-5; D is uncertain. V lost 5 bases, J lost 4 bases, and 11 bases lay in between. CDR1 and CDR2 (germline): LNHNV, YYDKDF (reference sequence). The CDR3 is 13 amino acids. The CDR3 DNA sequence: TGTGCCACCAGCTCAGCACGACGAGAGACCCAGTACTTC. Its translation: CATSSARRETQYF.

The V call is TRBV6-2 or TRBV6-3, the J call TRBJ2-6; no clear D. This CDR3 has 13 amino acids. The V end was cut by 5 bases, the J end by 4 bases, with 6 bases between. Germline V gives CDR1 MNHEY, CDR2 SVGEGT. The CDR3 DNA follows: TGTGCCAGCAGTAATGGCGGGGCCAACGTCCTGACTTTC. Translated, it gives CASSNGGANVLTF.

The genes are TRBV20-1 and TRBJ2-1; 8 bases agree with TRBD2. The CDR3 runs 14 residues. V shed 6 bases, J shed 5 bases, and the junction held 9 bases outside the gene matches. Germline V gene lookup returns CDR1 DFQATT and CDR2 SNEGSKA (reference sequence). CDR3 in amino acids: CSARRTSRDNEQFF. The CDR3 DNA reads TGCAGTGCCCGAAGGACTAGCAGAGACAATGAGCAGTTCTTC.

This clonotype showed up just a few times. J is TRBJ1-2 and V is TRBV20-1; 8 bases agree with TRBD1. Germline CDR1 is DFQATT and CDR2 is SNEGSKA (reference sequence). Unmatched junction bases numbered 14, after V lost 6 bases and J lost 5 bases. There are 15 residues in the CDR3. CDR3 DNA: TGCAGTGCCCACCTCCCGGGACAGGAACCTTATGGCTACACCTTC. Encoded protein: CSAHLPGQEPYGYTF.

This chain links TRBV12-3 or TRBV12-4 with TRBJ1-2; D gene unclear. The CDR3 length is 16 residues. V was cut by 2 bases and J by 8 bases, with 21 bases left in between. The CDR3 DNA is TGTGCCAGCAGTTTATACCCCGCTCAGGATTCCTCGGGCTACACCTTC. It encodes CASSLYPAQDSSGYTF.

The chain links TRBV7-2 to TRBJ2-1; D may match TRBD1 or TRBD2 (5 bases each). CDR3 length equals 14 residues. Germline lookup yields CDR1 SGHTA and CDR2 FQGNSA. Trimming removed 7 bases from V and 9 bases from J, with 19 bases in between. The CDR3 DNA sequence: TGTGCCAGCACCGAAACGAGGGGCCTTGGTGAGCAGTTCTTC. Translated: CASTETRGLGEQFF.

The rearrangement uses TRBV28 and TRBJ1-4; 9 bases line up with TRBD1. Germline V gene data show CDR1 as MDHEN and CDR2 as SYDVKM. With V trimmed by 5 bases and J by 8 bases, 3 bases remained unmatched. CDR3 length equals 13 residues. The CDR3 DNA reads TGTGCCAGCAGTAGGACAGGGGTCGAAAAACTGTTTTTT. The encoded protein is CASSRTGVEKLFF.

This chain connects TRBV27 to TRBJ2-1; D is possibly TRBD2 (6 bases). The V end was cut by 3 bases, the J end by 8 bases, with 20 bases between. This CDR3 region has 16 residues. The V gene's germline CDR1 is MNHEY and CDR2 SMNVEV (reference sequence). CDR3 sequence reads: CASSFFPAGPGDEQFF. DNA for the CDR3: TGTGCCAGCAGTTTTTTCCCAGCGGGCCCCGGGGATGAGCAGTTCTTC.

The chain couples TRBV6-6 to TRBJ1-2; a weak D match, TRBD1 (6 bases). Per germline, CDR1 MNHNY and CDR2 SVGAGI (reference sequence). CDR3 size: 17 residues. Trimming took off 0 bases at V and 2 bases at J, with 16 bases between the two ends. CDR3 protein: CASSYSRGKGENYGYTF. DNA for the CDR3: TGTGCCAGCAGTTACTCGAGGGGGAAGGGGGAGAACTATGGCTACACCTTC.

V and J are TRBV5-1 and TRBJ2-1, with 12 bases fitting TRBD2. Germline CDR1 SGHRS, CDR2 YFSETQ. V shed 0 bases, J shed 1 base, and the junction held 11 bases outside the gene matches. The CDR3 has 20 amino acids. In DNA form, the CDR3 reads TGCGCCAGCAGCTTGGCCGGAGGGACTAGCGGGCCCTCTTCCTACAATGAGCAGTTCTTC. Residues: CASSLAGGTSGPSSYNEQFF.

This clonotype was seen only a few times. The rearrangement uses TRBV29-1 and TRBJ2-1; D is uncertain. V was pared by 6 bases and J by 0 bases, with 9 bases between. The CDR3 length is 13 residues. Germline-derived CDR1 and CDR2 are SQVTM and ANQGSEA. CDR3 region: CSVVGSSYNEQFF. The CDR3 bases are TGCAGCGTGGTCGGAAGCTCCTACAATGAGCAGTTCTTC.

The chain has TRBV20-1 and TRBJ2-3, with D maybe TRBD1 (6 bases). Trimming removed 6 bases from V and 4 bases from J, with 17 bases in between. This CDR3 is built from 14 residues. Germline values: CDR1 DFQATT, CDR2 SNEGSKA (reference sequence). The CDR3 sequence is CSAGQNVRADTQYF. The CDR3 nucleotides are TGCAGTGCAGGACAGAATGTTCGGGCAGATACGCAGTATTTT.

This chain joins TRBV30 and TRBJ2-1, with D possibly being TRBD2 (6 bases). Looked up from germline, CDR1 is GTSNPN and CDR2 is SVGIG (reference sequence). V was pared by 3 bases and J by 9 bases, with 9 bases between. This CDR3 has 11 residues. This CDR3 is CAWSPGGEQFF. The DNA for the CDR3 is TGTGCCTGGAGCCCCGGGGGTGAGCAGTTCTTC.

In DNA form, the CDR3 reads TGTGCCAGCAGTTTGCGGGTACTAGCGGGAGGGGATTCGTACTTC. This sequence encodes CASSLRVLAGGDSYF. The chain couples TRBV6-6 to TRBJ2-5; TRBD2 aligns across 13 bases. The germline gives CDR1 MNHNY, CDR2 SVGAGI (reference sequence). Trimming took 4 bases from V and 13 from J; bases not matched to a gene: 12. This CDR3 comprises 15 residues.

In its sample, this clonotype was seen a few times. The V and J genes are TRBV20-1 and TRBJ2-7, with D possibly matching TRBD2 (7 bases). Trimming took 3 bases from V and 0 from J, leaving 15 bases between them. CDR3 length: 15 residues. Germline-derived CDR1 and CDR2 are DFQATT and SNEGSKA (reference sequence). Here the CDR3 DNA reads TGCAGTGCTAGCGGGGGGCTCGGAAGCTCCTACGAGCAGTACTTC. This encodes CSASGGLGSSYEQYF.

This rearrangement joins TRBV5-1 to TRBJ1-1; the D is unclear. Trimming took off 4 bases at V and 6 bases at J, with 19 bases between the two ends. CDR3 length: 15 residues. CDR1 and CDR2 (germline): SGHRS, YFSETQ. The CDR3 coding sequence is TGCGCCAGCAGCCTAAAGTCGGACTTTAGGCCTGAAGCTTTCTTT. Protein product: CASSLKSDFRPEAFF.